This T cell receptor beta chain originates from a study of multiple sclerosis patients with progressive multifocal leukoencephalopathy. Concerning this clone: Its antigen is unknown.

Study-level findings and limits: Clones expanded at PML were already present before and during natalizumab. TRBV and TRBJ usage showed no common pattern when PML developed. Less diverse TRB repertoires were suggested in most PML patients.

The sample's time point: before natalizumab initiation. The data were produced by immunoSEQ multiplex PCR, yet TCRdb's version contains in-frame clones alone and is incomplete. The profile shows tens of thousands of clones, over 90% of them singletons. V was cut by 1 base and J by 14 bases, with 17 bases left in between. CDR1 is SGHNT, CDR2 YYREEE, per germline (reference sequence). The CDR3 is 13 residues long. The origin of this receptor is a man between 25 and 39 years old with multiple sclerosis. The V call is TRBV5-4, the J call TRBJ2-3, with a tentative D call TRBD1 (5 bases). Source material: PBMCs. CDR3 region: CASSLTGGVNRYF. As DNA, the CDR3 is TGTGCCAGCAGCTTGACAGGTGGAGTTAATAGGTATTTT.